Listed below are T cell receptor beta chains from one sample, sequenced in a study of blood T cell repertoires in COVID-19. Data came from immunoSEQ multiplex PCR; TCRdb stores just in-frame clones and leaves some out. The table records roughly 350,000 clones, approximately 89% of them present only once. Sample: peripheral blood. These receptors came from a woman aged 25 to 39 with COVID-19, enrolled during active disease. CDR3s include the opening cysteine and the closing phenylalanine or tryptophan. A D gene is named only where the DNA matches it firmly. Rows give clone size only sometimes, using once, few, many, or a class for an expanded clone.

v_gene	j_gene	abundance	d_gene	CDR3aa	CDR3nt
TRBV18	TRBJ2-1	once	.	CANSPKDSHNEQFF	TGTGCCAACTCACCAAAGGACAGCCACAATGAGCAGTTCTTC
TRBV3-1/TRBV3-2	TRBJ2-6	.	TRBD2	CASSRIAGASSGANVLTF	TGTGCCAGCAGCCGTATAGCGGGAGCCAGCTCTGGGGCCAACGTCCTGACTTTC
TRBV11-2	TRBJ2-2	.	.	CASSPRLTGELFF	TGTGCCAGCAGCCCTCGGTTGACCGGGGAGCTGTTTTTT
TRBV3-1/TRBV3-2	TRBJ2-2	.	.	CASSQILGYYPGELFF	TGTGCCAGCAGTCAAATCCTAGGCTACTACCCCGGGGAGCTGTTTTTT
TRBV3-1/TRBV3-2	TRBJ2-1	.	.	CASSQELSDNEQFF	TGTGCCAGCAGCCAAGAACTAAGCGATAATGAGCAGTTCTTC
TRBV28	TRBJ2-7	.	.	CASTPGQPLLQYF	TGTGCCAGCACGCCGGGACAACCCCTCTTGCAGTACTTC
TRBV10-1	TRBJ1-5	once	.	CASSDGRQPQHF	TGCGCCAGCAGTGATGGGAGGCAGCCCCAGCATTTT
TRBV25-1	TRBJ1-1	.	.	CASTHSGTEAFF	TGTGCCAGCACCCACAGTGGCACTGAAGCTTTCTTT
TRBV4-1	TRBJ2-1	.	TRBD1	CASSQEGTAYNEQFF	TGCGCCAGCAGCCAAGAAGGGACAGCGTACAATGAGCAGTTCTTC
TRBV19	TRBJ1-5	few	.	CASSIGGRRGQPQHF	TGTGCCAGTAGTATCGGGGGGCGCCGAGGTCAGCCCCAGCATTTT
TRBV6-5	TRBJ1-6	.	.	CASKTVQWDSPLHF	TGTGCCAGCAAAACAGTGCAGTGGGATTCACCCCTCCACTTT
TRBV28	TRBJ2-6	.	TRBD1	CASSFLQGARAGANVLTF	TGTGCCAGCAGTTTCTTACAGGGGGCAAGGGCTGGGGCCAACGTCCTGACTTTC
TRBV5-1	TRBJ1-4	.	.	CASSRTVNNEKLFF	TGCGCCAGCAGTAGGACAGTCAATAATGAAAAACTGTTTTTT
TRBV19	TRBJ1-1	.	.	CASSIDPSGVNTEAFF	TGTGCCAGTAGTATAGATCCTTCGGGGGTGAACACTGAAGCTTTCTTT
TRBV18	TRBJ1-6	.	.	CASSRAAQKNSPLHF	TGTGCCAGCTCACGAGCGGCACAGAAAAATTCACCCCTCCACTTT
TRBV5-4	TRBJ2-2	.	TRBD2	CASSLGPSGSYGELFF	TGTGCCAGCAGCTTAGGTCCTAGCGGGAGTTACGGGGAGCTGTTTTTT
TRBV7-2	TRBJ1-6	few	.	CASSRGELQGKGSPLHF	TGTGCCAGCAGCCGTGGCGAGTTACAGGGAAAAGGGTCACCCCTCCACTTT
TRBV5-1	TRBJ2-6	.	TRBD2	CASSSGLAVLTF	TGCGCCAGCAGCTCGGGACTAGCCGTCCTGACTTTC
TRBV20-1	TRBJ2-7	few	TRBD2	CSASRLAGELGEQYF	TGCAGTGCTAGTCGACTAGCGGGAGAACTGGGCGAGCAGTACTTC
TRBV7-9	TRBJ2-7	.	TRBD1	CASSPRTGAYEQYF	TGTGCCAGCAGCCCAAGGACAGGTGCGTACGAGCAGTACTTC
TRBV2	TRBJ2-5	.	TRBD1	CASSDGLNRGAQYF	TGTGCCAGCAGTGATGGACTCAACAGGGGGGCCCAGTACTTC
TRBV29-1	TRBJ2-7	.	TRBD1	CSVEAGTGGHEQYF	TGCAGCGTTGAAGCCGGGACAGGGGGCCACGAGCAGTACTTC
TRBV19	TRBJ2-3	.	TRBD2	CASRPRYGSGRGADTQYF	TGTGCCAGTAGACCTCGGTATGGGAGCGGGAGAGGAGCAGATACGCAGTATTTT
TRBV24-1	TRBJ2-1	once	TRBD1	CATSDPTGGHGGSYNEQFF	TGTGCCACCAGTGATCCTACAGGGGGTCACGGAGGGTCCTACAATGAGCAGTTCTTC